A single sample is the source of the 15 T cell receptor beta chains below, sequenced in a study of T-cell memory formation after mild COVID-19. TCRdb recomputed calls from the 5' RACE reads with MiXCR, one row per CDR3 protein. The sample lists about 180,000 distinct CDR3 sequences, 15% to 20% occurring once. What was sequenced was PBMCs or a T cell subset sorted from them (not recorded which). These receptors all come from an adult woman who had mild COVID-19 (a few samples of this study predate the infection). Cell type and time point are not known.

This clonotype was found a few times. This chain connects TRBV29-1 to TRBJ2-3, with TRBD1 matching 9 bases. Germline CDR1 and CDR2: SQVTM and ANQGSEA. With V trimmed by 2 bases and J by 0 bases, 9 bases remained unmatched. This CDR3 has 17 residues. CDR3 nucleotide sequence: TGCAGCGTTGAACTAGGACAGGGGACGTCTAGCACAGATACGCAGTATTTT. Translating gives CSVELGQGTSSTDTQYF.

In this sample, this clonotype turned up many times. V gene TRBV7-9 combines with J gene TRBJ2-4, with 7 bases matching TRBD2. Trimming took 1 base from V and 7 from J; bases not matched to a gene: 1. Germline V gene data show CDR1 as SEHNR and CDR2 as FQNEAQ (reference sequence). This CDR3 spans 13 amino acids. In nucleotides, the CDR3 is TGTGCCAGCAGCTTAGGCGGGAGCAACATTCAGTACTTC. Encoded protein: CASSLGGSNIQYF.

The chain has TRBV4-1 and TRBJ2-1, with 9 positions matching TRBD1. This CDR3 is built from 17 residues. Germline trimming cut 2 bases from V and 4 bases from J; bases unmatched to any gene: 9. The germline V gene encodes CDR1 MGHRA and CDR2 YSYEKL. Here the CDR3 reads CASSQFTGGAGYNEQFF. The DNA for the CDR3 is TGCGCCAGCAGCCAATTTACAGGGGGCGCGGGTTACAATGAGCAGTTCTTC.

This rearrangement joins TRBV20-1 to TRBJ2-7; D unclear. Germline V gene sequence: CDR1 DFQATT, CDR2 SNEGSKA (reference sequence). The V end lost 6 bases, the J end lost 2 bases, and 11 bases lay between the germline ends. The CDR3 has 12 residues. In nucleotides, the CDR3 is TGCAGTGCAGGCCCCCAGGCCTACGAGCAGTACTTC. The encoded protein is CSAGPQAYEQYF.

This clonotype was picked up a small number of times. V usage is TRBV12-3 or TRBV12-4 and J usage is TRBJ2-7; D is perhaps TRBD2 (5 bases). The CDR3 sequence is 11 residues long. The ends were cut back, 5 bases at V and 6 bases at J, with 8 bases in the middle. CDR3 bases: TGTGCCAGCAGTCCCCGGGGCGAGCAGTACTTC. Translation gives CASSPRGEQYF.

In this sample, this clonotype turned up a few times. The gene calls are TRBV5-1 and TRBJ2-4; D perhaps matches TRBD2 (6 bases). V gave up 3 bases and J gave up 0 bases, with 13 bases separating them. Germline V gene data show CDR1 as SGHRS and CDR2 as YFSETQ. The CDR3 covers 16 residues. The CDR3 region has the DNA TGCGCCAGCAGCTCCCAAGGAGGGCTAGCCAAAAACATTCAGTACTTC. As protein: CASSSQGGLAKNIQYF.

This clonotype was seen a handful of times. V is TRBV7-2 and J is TRBJ2-7, with 16 positions matching TRBD2. Unmatched junction bases numbered 13, after V lost 4 bases and J lost 4 bases. The CDR3 has 19 amino acids. Germline V CDR1 and CDR2: SGHTA, FQGNSA. CDR3 in amino acids: CASSSGLAGGGFRLYEQYF. In DNA form, the CDR3 reads TGTGCCAGCAGCTCGGGACTAGCGGGAGGGGGGTTCCGTTTGTACGAGCAGTACTTC.

This clonotype was counted a few times. V and J are TRBV7-2 and TRBJ2-1, with D perhaps assigned TRBD1 or TRBD2 (5 bases each). V lost 1 base and J 6 bases, leaving 19 bases between the germline ends. There are 17 residues in the CDR3. Germline V lookup: CDR1 SGHTA, CDR2 FQGNSA. The CDR3 region has the DNA TGTGCCAGCAGCTTAGTTGCGCGGACACTAGGCGTCAATGAGCAGTTCTTC. Amino acid sequence: CASSLVARTLGVNEQFF.

This clonotype was found a few times. The CDR3 region has the DNA TGTGCCAGTAGTATATCGGGAGACTACGAGCAGTACTTC. It translates to CASSISGDYEQYF. V is TRBV19 and J is TRBJ2-7; possible D gene TRBD2, 6 bases. This CDR3 is 13 amino acids long. V was trimmed by 2 bases and J by 3 bases, leaving 8 bases between them. From germline, CDR1 is LNHDA and CDR2 SQIVND (reference sequence). Full variable domain (remainder filled in from reference TRBV19 and TRBJ2-7): DGGITQSPKYLFRKEGQNVTLSCEQNLNHDAMYWYRQDPGQGLRLIYYSQIVNDFQKGDIAEGYSVSREKKESFPLTVTSAQKNPTAFYLCASSISGDYEQYFGPGTRLTVT.

This clonotype was seen more than once but under ten times. The gene calls are TRBV29-1 and TRBJ2-2; weak D call: TRBD2 (6 bases). V lost 7 bases to trimming and J lost 6 bases, with 15 bases between them. Germline loops: CDR1 SQVTM, CDR2 ANQGSEA. This CDR3 is built from 13 residues. The CDR3 DNA sequence: TGCAGCGCTGGGATCGGGGGTGCCGGGGAGCTGTTTTTT. This encodes CSAGIGGAGELFF.

About this clonotype: Just one base apart from a much larger clone, this may be a read error. The V and J genes are TRBV28 and TRBJ2-7; D gene uncertain. Germline CDR1 reads MDHEN; CDR2 reads SYDVKM. This CDR3 spans 14 amino acids. The CDR3 sequence: CAISGWTVSYEQYF. CDR3 coding DNA: TGTGCCATCAGTGGCTGGACGGTTTCCTACGAGCAGTACTTC.

This clonotype has more than one count but fewer than ten. The chain's CDR3 is CASSLVGGVNQPQHF. As DNA, the CDR3 is TGCGCCAGCAGCTTGGTAGGGGGCGTCAATCAGCCCCAGCATTTT. The chain combines TRBV5-1 with TRBJ1-5, with 7 bases fitting TRBD1. The ends lost 0 bases at V and 3 bases at J; junction bases unmatched: 3. The CDR3 totals 15 residues. CDR1 and CDR2 (germline): SGHRS, YFSETQ.

This clonotype has a count of ten or more. This sequence joins TRBV28 and TRBJ2-1; D not certain. The CDR3 contains 13 residues. CDR1 and CDR2 from the germline V gene are MDHEN and SYDVKM. Trimming cost V 5 bases and J 5 bases, with 10 bases left between them. CDR3 nucleotide sequence: TGTGCCAGCAGTCCCAGGCCCCACAATGAGCAGTTCTTC. It specifies CASSPRPHNEQFF.

This clonotype showed up many times. The chain employs TRBV5-1 and TRBJ2-7; a weak D match, TRBD2 (5 bases). Trimming took 0 bases from V and 3 from J, leaving 13 bases between them. The germline gives CDR1 SGHRS, CDR2 YFSETQ. This CDR3 is 15 amino acids long. The CDR3, as DNA: TGCGCCAGCAGCTTGGTAAGCGACTACCGCTACGAGCAGTACTTC. Its protein product is CASSLVSDYRYEQYF.

The rearrangement links TRBV19 to TRBJ1-2; the D is unclear. CDR3 size: 13 residues. V was clipped by 4 bases and J by 4 bases, with 10 bases between them. Germline V lookup: CDR1 LNHDA, CDR2 SQIVND (reference sequence). CDR3 DNA: TGTGCCAGTAGTAAGGCGGCTCTCTATGGCTACACCTTC. This sequence encodes CASSKAALYGYTF.